Here is one TCR beta chain with its context. Researchers amplified the TCR beta CDR3 regions from RNA transcripts. In the first-round RT-PCR of the TCR CDR3, the HTBI primer set was used. TCRdb recomputed calls from the multiplex PCR reads with MiXCR, one row per CDR3 protein. This table has approximately 420,000 distinct CDR3 sequences, 12% to 15% appearing once. These data originate in a study of T cells in Graves' hyperthyroidism and ophthalmopathy. Whole-study context: Sampling of peripheral blood happened at initial diagnosis, prior to any treatment.

Participants, patients aged 18 to 65, had newly diagnosed hyperthyroidism with a duration under 2 months. In germline, CDR1 is LNHDA, CDR2 SQIVND (reference sequence). Trimming at V came to 2 bases and at J to 4 bases, leaving 7 bases not matched to a gene. The CDR3 runs to 15 residues. The TCR was taken from a woman under 30 with Graves' hyperthyroidism. The V call is TRBV19, the J call TRBJ1-2; TRBD1 matches 7 bases. Material: blood. CDR3 bases: TGTGCCAGTAGTATACCGACAGGGACTCTCTATGGCTACACCTTC. Amino acids: CASSIPTGTLYGYTF.